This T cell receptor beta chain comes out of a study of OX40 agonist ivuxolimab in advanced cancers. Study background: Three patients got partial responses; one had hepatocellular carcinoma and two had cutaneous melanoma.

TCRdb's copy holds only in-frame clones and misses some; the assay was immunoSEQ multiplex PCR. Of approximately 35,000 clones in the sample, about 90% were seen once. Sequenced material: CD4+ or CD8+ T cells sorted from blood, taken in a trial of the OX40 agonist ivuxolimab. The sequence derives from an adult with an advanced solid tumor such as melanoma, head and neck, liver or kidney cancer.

The CDR3 is CASSPRAGGHNEQFF. For the CDR3, the DNA is TGTGCCAGCAGCCCCCGGGCGGGAGGACACAATGAGCAGTTCTTC. V gene TRBV6-5 combines with J gene TRBJ2-1; TRBD2 agrees at 8 bases. This CDR3 is built from 15 residues. In germline, CDR1 is MNHEY, CDR2 SVGAGI. V shed 6 bases, J shed 5 bases, and the junction held 9 bases outside the gene matches.